These T cell receptor beta chains were read from a single sample in a study of beta chain features in type 1 diabetes. This table comes from immunoSEQ multiplex PCR, and its TCRdb copy is limited to in-frame clones, with some not included. The repertoire holds 500,000 to 700,000 clones, with about 16% as singletons. The specimen was naive CD4+ T cells from blood. Receptors originate from a man younger than 30 in good health. Both conserved end residues are part of each CDR3. D genes are given only for firm matches. Expanded clones get a size class; other rows say once, few or many, or leave the size out.

.	TRBV18	few	TRBJ1-2	13	CASSPRNNYGYTF	TGTGCCAGCTCACCAAGGAATAACTATGGCTACACCTTC
TRBD1	TRBV6-6	few	TRBJ2-1	15	CASSRDRGSYNEQFF	TGTGCCAGCAGCCGTGACAGGGGGTCCTACAATGAGCAGTTCTTC
TRBD1	TRBV19	.	TRBJ1-2	14	CASQTGGKNYGYTF	TGTGCCAGCCAAACAGGGGGCAAGAACTATGGCTACACCTTC
.	TRBV10-3	many	TRBJ1-6	15	CAISESGVRDSPLHF	TGTGCCATCAGTGAGTCAGGGGTCAGGGATTCACCCCTCCACTTT
TRBD1	TRBV4-2	.	TRBJ2-4	18	CASSQDGQGRTAKNIQYF	TGTGCCAGCAGCCAAGATGGACAGGGGAGGACGGCCAAAAACATTCAGTACTTC
.	TRBV6-5	few	TRBJ2-1	11	CASSYGNEQFF	TGTGCCAGCAGTTACGGTAATGAGCAGTTCTTC
TRBD1	TRBV9	few	TRBJ1-2	14	CASGQNRGIDGYTF	TGTGCCAGCGGACAAAACAGGGGGATTGATGGCTACACCTTC
.	TRBV19	few	TRBJ2-1	16	CASSIFTGQGRNEQFF	TGTGCCAGTAGTATTTTTACTGGGCAGGGGAGGAATGAGCAGTTCTTC
.	TRBV28	.	TRBJ2-1	12	CASSLITSEQFF	TGTGCCAGCAGTTTAATAACCAGTGAGCAGTTCTTC
.	TRBV4-1	.	TRBJ1-2	15	CASSQETQPNYGYTF	TGCGCCAGCAGCCAAGAGACTCAGCCAAACTATGGCTACACCTTC
.	TRBV4-1	few	TRBJ2-7	11	CASSQAYEQYF	TGCGCCAGCAGCCAAGCTTACGAGCAGTACTTC
TRBD1	TRBV19	few	TRBJ2-3	14	CASRPDRVSDTQYF	TGTGCCAGTAGGCCGGACAGGGTCTCAGATACGCAGTATTTT
.	TRBV28	few	TRBJ2-1	13	CASSLMQINEQFF	TGTGCCAGCAGTTTAATGCAGATAAATGAGCAGTTCTTC
.	TRBV14	.	TRBJ2-3	14	CASSQPGGTDTQYF	TGTGCCAGCAGCCAACCAGGAGGCACAGATACGCAGTATTTT
TRBD1	TRBV7-2	.	TRBJ2-7	15	CASIKDRAPHYEQYF	TGTGCCAGCATCAAGGACAGGGCCCCGCACTACGAGCAGTACTTC
TRBD1	TRBV6-5	.	TRBJ1-1	13	CASSRDSRATAFF	TGTGCCAGCAGCCGGGACAGCCGGGCCACAGCTTTCTTT
.	TRBV4-1	few	TRBJ1-1	16	CASSLEGRIMNTEAFF	TGCGCCAGCAGCCTTGAGGGTCGGATTATGAACACTGAAGCTTTCTTT
TRBD1	TRBV7-8	.	TRBJ1-1	14	CASSSRTGNTEAFF	TGTGCCAGCAGCTCCCGGACAGGAAACACTGAAGCTTTCTTT
TRBD1	TRBV25-1	.	TRBJ2-7	15	CASSDLGQGTYEQYF	TGTGCCAGCAGTGACCTTGGACAGGGAACCTACGAGCAGTACTTC
TRBD1	TRBV5-4	.	TRBJ2-7	15	CASSLDRGPTYEQYF	TGTGCCAGCAGCTTGGACAGGGGGCCTACCTACGAGCAGTACTTC
.	TRBV15	few	TRBJ2-1	15	CATSLARASHNEQFF	TGTGCCACCAGCCTCGCGAGGGCTAGTCACAATGAGCAGTTCTTC
.	TRBV13	.	TRBJ2-7	13	CASSRDLPHEQYF	TGTGCCAGCAGCCGGGACCTTCCCCACGAGCAGTACTTC
.	TRBV9	few	TRBJ1-6	15	CASTLSPVEGSPLHF	TGTGCCAGCACCCTTTCCCCAGTGGAGGGTTCACCCCTCCACTTT
.	TRBV5-1	.	TRBJ2-1	12	CASSLSGNEQFF	TGCGCCAGCAGCTTGTCGGGCAATGAGCAGTTCTTC
.	TRBV6-5	few	TRBJ2-1	13	CASSHDRDNEQFF	TGTGCCAGCAGTCATGACCGAGACAATGAGCAGTTCTTC
TRBD1	TRBV7-2	.	TRBJ2-5	15	CASSLGGQGTETQYF	TGTGCCAGCAGCCTAGGGGGACAGGGGACGGAGACCCAGTACTTC
.	TRBV19	few	TRBJ2-1	14	CASSPSPVTNEQFF	TGTGCCAGTAGCCCCAGCCCCGTTACGAATGAGCAGTTCTTC
.	TRBV5-4	.	TRBJ2-1	13	CASSRDSHNEQFF	TGTGCCAGCAGCCGCGACTCACACAATGAGCAGTTCTTC
.	TRBV19	.	TRBJ2-1	14	CASKRETGINEQFF	TGTGCCAGTAAGCGGGAGACAGGGATCAATGAGCAGTTCTTC
.	TRBV30	.	TRBJ2-7	13	CAWSVGSSYEQYF	TGTGCCTGGAGTGTTGGGAGCTCCTACGAGCAGTACTTC
.	TRBV23-1	few	TRBJ1-1	13	CASSQHRNTEAFF	TGCGCCAGCAGTCAACACAGAAACACTGAAGCTTTCTTT
.	TRBV5-1	.	TRBJ2-1	15	CASSGAARPYNEQFF	TGCGCCAGCAGTGGGGCGGCCCGCCCCTACAATGAGCAGTTCTTC
TRBD1	TRBV6-5	.	TRBJ1-2	14	CASSPGQGVYGYTF	TGTGCCAGCAGTCCGGGACAGGGCGTCTATGGCTACACCTTC
.	TRBV30	few	TRBJ2-3	16	CAWSVSTDTNTDTQYF	TGTGCCTGGAGTGTCTCGACCGACACGAACACAGATACGCAGTATTTT
.	TRBV2	.	TRBJ2-7	12	CASSRDSYEQYF	TGTGCCAGCAGTAGGGACTCCTACGAGCAGTACTTC
TRBD2	TRBV7-2	few	TRBJ2-7	14	CASSLGTSEYEQYF	TGTGCCAGCAGCTTGGGGACTAGCGAATACGAGCAGTACTTC
TRBD2	TRBV7-2	few	TRBJ2-7	16	CASSLRTSGRLREQYF	TGTGCCAGCAGCTTACGGACTAGCGGGAGACTGCGCGAGCAGTACTTC